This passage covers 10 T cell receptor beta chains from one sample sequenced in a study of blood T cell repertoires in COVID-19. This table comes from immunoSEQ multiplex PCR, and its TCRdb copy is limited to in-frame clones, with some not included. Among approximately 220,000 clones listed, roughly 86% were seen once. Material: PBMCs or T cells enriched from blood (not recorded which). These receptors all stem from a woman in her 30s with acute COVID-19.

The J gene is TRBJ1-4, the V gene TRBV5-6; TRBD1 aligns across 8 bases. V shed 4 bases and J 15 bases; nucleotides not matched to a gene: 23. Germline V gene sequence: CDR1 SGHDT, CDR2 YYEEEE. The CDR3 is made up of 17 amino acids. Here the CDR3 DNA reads TGTGCCAGCAGCCACCAGGGGGCCAGGAGGATGAATGAAAGGATGTTTTTT. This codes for CASSHQGARRMNERMFF. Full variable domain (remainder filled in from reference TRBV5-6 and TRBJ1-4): DAGVTQSPTHLIKTRGQQVTLRCSPKSGHDTVSWYQQALGQGPQFIFQYYEEEERQRGNFPDRFSGHQFPNYSSELNVNALLLGDSALYLCASSHQGARRMNERMFFGSGTQLSVL.

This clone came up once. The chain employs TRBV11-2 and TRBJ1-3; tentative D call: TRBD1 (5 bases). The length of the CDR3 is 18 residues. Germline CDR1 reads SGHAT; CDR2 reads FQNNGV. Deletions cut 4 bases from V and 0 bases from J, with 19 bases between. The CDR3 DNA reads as TGTGCCAGCAGCTCCCGGCCGAACAGGCTAAGCTCTGGAAACACCATATATTTT. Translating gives CASSSRPNRLSSGNTIYF.

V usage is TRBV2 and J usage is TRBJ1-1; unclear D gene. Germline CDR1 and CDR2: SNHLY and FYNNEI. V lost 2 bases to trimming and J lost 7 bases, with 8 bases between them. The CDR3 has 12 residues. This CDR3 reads CASSEQAHEAFF. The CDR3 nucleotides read TGTGCCAGCAGTGAACAGGCACATGAAGCTTTCTTT.

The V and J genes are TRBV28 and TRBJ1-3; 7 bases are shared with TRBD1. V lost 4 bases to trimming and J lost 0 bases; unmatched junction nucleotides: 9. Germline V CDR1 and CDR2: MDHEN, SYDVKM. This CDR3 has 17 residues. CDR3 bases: TGTGCCAGCAGTTCGGGGGGGGACAGCTTCTCTGGAAACACCATATATTTT. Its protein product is CASSSGGDSFSGNTIYF.

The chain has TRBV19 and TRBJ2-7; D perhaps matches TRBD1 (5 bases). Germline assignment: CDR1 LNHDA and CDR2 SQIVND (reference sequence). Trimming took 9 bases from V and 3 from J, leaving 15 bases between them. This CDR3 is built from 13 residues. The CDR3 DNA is TGTGCCAGCTTAGGGGCTTTAATCTACGAGCAGTACTTC. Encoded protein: CASLGALIYEQYF.

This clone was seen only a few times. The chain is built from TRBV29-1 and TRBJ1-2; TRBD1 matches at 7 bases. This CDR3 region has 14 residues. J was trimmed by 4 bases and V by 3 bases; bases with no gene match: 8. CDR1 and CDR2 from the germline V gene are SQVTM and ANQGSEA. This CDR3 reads CSVDQGELSYGYTF. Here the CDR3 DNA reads TGCAGCGTTGACCAGGGGGAACTCAGCTATGGCTACACCTTC.

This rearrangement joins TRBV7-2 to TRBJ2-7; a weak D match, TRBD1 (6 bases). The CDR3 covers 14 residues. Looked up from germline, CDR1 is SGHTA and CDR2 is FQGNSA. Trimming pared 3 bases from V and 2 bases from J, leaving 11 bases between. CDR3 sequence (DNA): TGTGCCAGCAGCTTTTCGGGACATACCTACGAGCAGTACTTC. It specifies CASSFSGHTYEQYF.

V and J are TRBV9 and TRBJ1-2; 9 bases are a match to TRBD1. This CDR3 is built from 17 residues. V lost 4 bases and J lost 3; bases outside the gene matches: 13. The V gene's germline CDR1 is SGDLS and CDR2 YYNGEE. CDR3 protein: CASSSNWDRERYYGYTF. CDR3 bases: TGTGCCAGCAGCTCAAATTGGGACAGGGAAAGGTACTATGGCTACACCTTC.

This CDR3 reads CASSYDREEKLFF. The CDR3 DNA sequence: TGTGCCAGTAGTTACGACAGGGAAGAAAAACTGTTTTTT. This chain links TRBV19 with TRBJ1-4, with 7 bases matching TRBD1. The V gene's germline CDR1 is LNHDA and CDR2 SQIVND (reference sequence). The CDR3 is 13 residues long. With 5 bases clipped from V and 8 bases from J, the junction kept 5 bases outside the gene matches.

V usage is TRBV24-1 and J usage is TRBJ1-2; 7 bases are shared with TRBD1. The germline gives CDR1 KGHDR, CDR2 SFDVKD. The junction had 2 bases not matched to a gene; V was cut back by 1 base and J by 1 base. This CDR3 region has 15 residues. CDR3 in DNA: TGTGCCACCAGTGATTTTAACAGGGGTAACTATGGCTACACCTTC. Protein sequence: CATSDFNRGNYGYTF.